A single sample gave rise to the 8 T cell receptor beta chains below, sequenced in a study of cytomegalovirus exposure and HLA in healthy donors. Primers included in the PCR were 60 Vbeta and 13 Jbeta primers. TCRdb's table, derived via immunoSEQ multiplex PCR, lists solely in-frame clones and lacks some. The table lists 200,000 or so clones, about 80% of them singletons. Sequenced: PBMCs. These receptors were obtained from a woman aged 25 to 39 in good health and CMV-seronegative.

This clone occurred once. The rearrangement links TRBV30 to TRBJ2-7; the D gene is possibly TRBD1 (6 bases). Germline CDR1 reads GTSNPN; CDR2 reads SVGIG (reference sequence). CDR3 size: 12 residues. V was cut by 4 bases and J by 2 bases, with 9 bases left in between. This CDR3 is CAWTRGPYEQYF. For the CDR3, the DNA is TGTGCCTGGACCAGGGGACCCTACGAGCAGTACTTC.

In this sample, this clone turned up a few times. The chain employs TRBV28 and TRBJ2-7, with 7 bases aligning to TRBD2. Germline CDR1 reads MDHEN; CDR2 reads SYDVKM. J gave up 1 base and V 8 bases, and 14 bases lay outside the gene matches. The CDR3 extends over 16 amino acids. DNA of the CDR3: TGTGCCAGCCCCCCACTAGACCAGCGGGGTTCCTACGAGCAGTACTTC. This encodes CASPPLDQRGSYEQYF.

The sample holds a few counts of this clone. This chain joins TRBV6-4 and TRBJ2-3, with 12 bases lining up with TRBD2. The J segment lost 4 bases and the V segment lost 3 bases, leaving 5 bases of the junction unmatched. The CDR3 consists of 16 residues. In germline, CDR1 is MRHNA, CDR2 SNTAGT. The CDR3 loop reads CASSESLAGGADTQYF. The DNA of the CDR3 is TGTGCCAGCAGTGAGTCACTAGCGGGAGGCGCAGATACGCAGTATTTT.

The chain carries TRBV4-1 and TRBJ2-7, with 7 nucleotides matching TRBD2. The CDR3 length is 15 residues. Germline CDR1 is MGHRA and CDR2 is YSYEKL. Trimming removed 1 base from V and 2 bases from J; junction bases left unmatched: 5. The CDR3: CASSQGMGGTYEQYF. DNA of the CDR3: TGCGCCAGCAGCCAAGGGATGGGGGGGACCTACGAGCAGTACTTC.

CDR3 in DNA: TGCGCCAGCAGCCACCAAGGGGGAGCAGGGGCCGCCGGGGAGCTGTTTTTT. Amino acid sequence: CASSHQGGAGAAGELFF. This sequence joins TRBV4-1 and TRBJ2-2, with a tentative D call TRBD1 (6 bases). This CDR3 comprises 17 residues. V gave up 3 bases and J gave up 6 bases, with 20 bases separating them. Looked up from germline, CDR1 is MGHRA and CDR2 is YSYEKL.

The chain employs TRBV4-2 and TRBJ1-1; D gene unclear. CDR3 length equals 17 residues. The germline V gene encodes CDR1 LGHNA and CDR2 YNFKEQ. V was cut by 0 bases and J by 0 bases, with 14 bases left in between. The CDR3, as DNA: TGTGCCAGCAGCCAAGAATGGATAGCATCCATGAACACTGAAGCTTTCTTT. Translated: CASSQEWIASMNTEAFF.

This clone was observed a handful of times. This chain connects TRBV25-1 to TRBJ2-1; TRBD1 matches 7 bases. The CDR3 contains 14 residues. Germline assignment: CDR1 MGHDK and CDR2 SYGVNS. J lost 5 bases, V lost 3 bases, and 4 bases had no gene match. As DNA, the CDR3 is TGTGCCAGCAGTGAGGACAGGACAGACAATGAGCAGTTCTTC. Translated: CASSEDRTDNEQFF.

This clone was seen only a few times. The V gene is TRBV5-6, the J gene TRBJ2-5; 7 positions match TRBD1. The CDR3 runs 14 residues. CDR1 and CDR2 (germline): SGHDT, YYEEEE. Losses at the gene ends were 2 bases for V and 4 bases for J; bases not matched to a gene: 5. CDR3 sequence: CASSFPQGRETQYF. In DNA form, the CDR3 reads TGTGCCAGCAGCTTCCCACAGGGGAGAGAGACCCAGTACTTC.